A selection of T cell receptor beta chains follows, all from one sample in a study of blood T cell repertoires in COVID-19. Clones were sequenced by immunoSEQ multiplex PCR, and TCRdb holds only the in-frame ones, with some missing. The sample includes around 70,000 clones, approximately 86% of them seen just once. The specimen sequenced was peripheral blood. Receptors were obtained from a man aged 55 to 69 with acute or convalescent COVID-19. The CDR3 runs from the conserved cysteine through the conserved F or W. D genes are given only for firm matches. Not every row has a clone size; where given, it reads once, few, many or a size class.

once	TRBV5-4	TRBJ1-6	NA	TGTGCCAGCAGCTCACAGGGTTCCTATAATTCACCCCTCCACTTT	CASSSQGSYNSPLHF
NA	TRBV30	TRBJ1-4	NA	TGTGCCTGGAGCCCCCTCGGGGGGGGTTCCGACCCGGCAACTAATGAAAAACTGTTTTTT	CAWSPLGGGSDPATNEKLFF
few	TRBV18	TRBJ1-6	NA	TGTGCCAGCTCACGGGGGCAGGAGAATTCACCCCTCCACTTT	CASSRGQENSPLHF
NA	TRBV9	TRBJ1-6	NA	TGTGCCAGCAGCGTAAAGATGAGAAATTCACCCCTCCACTTT	CASSVKMRNSPLHF
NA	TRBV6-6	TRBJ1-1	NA	TGTGCCAGCTCGGGACACTTGAACACTGAAGCTTTCTTT	CASSGHLNTEAFF
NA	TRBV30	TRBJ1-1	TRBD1	TGTGCCTGGAGGGGGACAGACATTGAAGCTTTCTTT	CAWRGTDIEAFF
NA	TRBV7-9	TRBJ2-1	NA	TGTGCCAGCAGCTTATACGGCGGAGGTGCTCTAAACAATGAGCAGTTCTTC	CASSLYGGGALNNEQFF
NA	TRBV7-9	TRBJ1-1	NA	TGTGCCAGCAGCTACCCTCGGGGGGGATCCATGAACACTGAAGCTTTCTTT	CASSYPRGGSMNTEAFF
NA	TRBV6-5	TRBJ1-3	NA	TGTGCCAGCAAAAGAGAAACCTCTGGAAACACCATATATTTT	CASKRETSGNTIYF
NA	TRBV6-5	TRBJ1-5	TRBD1	TGTGCCAGCAGTCGGACAGGAGGGAGCAATCAGCCCCAGCATTTT	CASSRTGGSNQPQHF
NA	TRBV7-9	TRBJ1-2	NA	TGTGCCAGCAGCTTAGCCCAATCGGAGGGCTACACCTTC	CASSLAQSEGYTF
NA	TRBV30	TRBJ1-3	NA	TGTGCCTGGATTGAGAAGTCTGGAAACACCATATATTTT	CAWIEKSGNTIYF
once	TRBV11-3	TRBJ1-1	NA	TGTGCCAGCAAGACGGGAGAGGGGGGGTACACTGAAGCTTTCTTT	CASKTGEGGYTEAFF
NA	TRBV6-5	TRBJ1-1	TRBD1	TGTGCCAGCACTGGACAGGTGAACACTGAAGCTTTCTTT	CASTGQVNTEAFF
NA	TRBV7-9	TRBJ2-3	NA	TGTGCCAGCAGCTTAGACCGCAGGGTAGCAGATACGCAGTATTTT	CASSLDRRVADTQYF
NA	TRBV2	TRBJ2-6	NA	TGTGCCAGCAGTACAAGCTCTGGGGCCAACGTCCTGACTTTC	CASSTSSGANVLTF
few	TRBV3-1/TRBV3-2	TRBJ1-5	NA	TGTGCCAGCAGCTACGGCGGACAGTCAGGACAGCCCCAGCATTTT	CASSYGGQSGQPQHF
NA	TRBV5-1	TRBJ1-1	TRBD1	TGCGCCAGCAGCTTGGGGACAGGGTTGATCACTGAAGCTTTCTTT	CASSLGTGLITEAFF
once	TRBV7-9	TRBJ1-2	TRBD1	TGTGCCAGCAGCTCCTACCGGGACAGGGGAGGCTATGGCTACACCTTC	CASSSYRDRGGYGYTF
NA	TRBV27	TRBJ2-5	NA	TGTGCCAGCAGCGTCAGGGGAGAGACCCAGTACTTC	CASSVRGETQYF
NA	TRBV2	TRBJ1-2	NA	TGTGCCAGCAGGACGACAGTTAACTATGGCTACACCTTC	CASRTTVNYGYTF
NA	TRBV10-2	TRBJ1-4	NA	TGCGCCAGCAGTGAGGACAGCAAGTCTAATGAAAAACTGTTTTTT	CASSEDSKSNEKLFF
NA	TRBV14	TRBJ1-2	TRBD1	TGTGCCAGCAGCCCGACAGGGTTTGGCTACACCTTC	CASSPTGFGYTF
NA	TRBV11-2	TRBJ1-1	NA	TGTGCCAGCAGCGACACGGCAGTAAGCACTGAAGCTTTCTTT	CASSDTAVSTEAFF
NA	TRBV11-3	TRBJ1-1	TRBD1	TGTGCCAGCAGCCTGGGGACAGGACGGGGGACTGAAGCTTTCTTT	CASSLGTGRGTEAFF
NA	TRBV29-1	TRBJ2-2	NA	TGCAGCGCCGAGGGTGGACTTGCGAACACCGGGGAGCTGTTTTTT	CSAEGGLANTGELFF
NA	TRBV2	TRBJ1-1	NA	TGTGCCAGCCGCTACAGGGAGAACACTGAAGCTTTCTTT	CASRYRENTEAFF
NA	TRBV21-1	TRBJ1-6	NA	TGTGCCAGCAGCAAATATTCGGACAGGGTGGAAAATTCACCCCTCCACTTT	CASSKYSDRVENSPLHF
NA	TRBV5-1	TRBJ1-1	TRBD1	TGCGCCAGCAGCCACGGGACAGAGAACACTGAAGCTTTCTTT	CASSHGTENTEAFF
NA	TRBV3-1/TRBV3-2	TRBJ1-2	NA	TGTGCCAGCAGCCACCTTGCGGCGGCCCGGGGCTACACCTTC	CASSHLAAARGYTF
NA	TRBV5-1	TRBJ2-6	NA	TGCGCCAGCAGCTTGACTGGAGGGCCCTCTGGGGCCAACGTCCTGACTTTC	CASSLTGGPSGANVLTF
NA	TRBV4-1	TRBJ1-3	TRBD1	TGCGCCAGCAGCCAGCCGGGACAGGGATACACCATATATTTT	CASSQPGQGYTIYF
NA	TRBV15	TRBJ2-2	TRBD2	TGTGCCACCAGCCGTCTTAGCGGGGGGAACACCGGGGAGCTGTTTTTT	CATSRLSGGNTGELFF
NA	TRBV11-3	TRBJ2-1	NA	TGTGCCAGCAGCCCCCAGGGAGGACCTGGCAATGAGCAGTTCTTC	CASSPQGGPGNEQFF
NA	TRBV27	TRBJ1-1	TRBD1	TGTGCCAGCGGTGAGGGGGCCCGAACTGAAGCTTTCTTT	CASGEGARTEAFF
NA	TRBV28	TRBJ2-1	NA	TGTGCCAGCAGTTTATTAGAGGGGCAGTTCTTC	CASSLLEGQFF
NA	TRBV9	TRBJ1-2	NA	TGTGCCAGCAGCGTAGGTCTCCACTATGGCTACACCTTC	CASSVGLHYGYTF
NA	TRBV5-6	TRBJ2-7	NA	TGTGCCAGCAGCCTTCTGACATCCTACGAGCAGTACTTC	CASSLLTSYEQYF
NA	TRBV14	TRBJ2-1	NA	TGTGCCAGCAGCCAATTCGTTGAGCAGTTCTTC	CASSQFVEQFF
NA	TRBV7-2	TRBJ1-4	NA	TGTGCCAGCAGCTTAGGGGCAGGTCTTAATGAAAAACTGTTTTTT	CASSLGAGLNEKLFF
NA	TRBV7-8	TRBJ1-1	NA	TGTGCCAGCAGCTTAGCGTCGGGGACAAACACTGAAGCTTTCTTT	CASSLASGTNTEAFF
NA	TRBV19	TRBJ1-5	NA	TGTGCCAGTAGTTTGTTGTTAGGGGGCAATCAGCCCCAGCATTTT	CASSLLLGGNQPQHF
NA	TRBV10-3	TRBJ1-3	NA	TGTGCCATCAGTGAATTAGTCTCTGGAAACACCATATATTTT	CAISELVSGNTIYF
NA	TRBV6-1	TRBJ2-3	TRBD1	TGTGCCAGCAGTGTGAGGGGGCAAGACTTTACAGATACGCAGTATTTT	CASSVRGQDFTDTQYF
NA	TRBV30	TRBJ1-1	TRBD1	TGTGCCTGGATGGGACAGTTTAACACTGAAGCTTTCTTT	CAWMGQFNTEAFF
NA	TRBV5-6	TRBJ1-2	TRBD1	TGTGCCAGCAGCCAGGAGACAGGGTACTATGGCTACACCTTC	CASSQETGYYGYTF
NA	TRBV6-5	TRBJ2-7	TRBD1	TGTGCCAGCAGGCCGGGACAGACCTCCTACGAGCAGTACTTC	CASRPGQTSYEQYF
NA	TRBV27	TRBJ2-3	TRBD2	TGTGCCAGCAGTGACGGAGGGCGGGGGGTTTTTGATACGCAGTATTTT	CASSDGGRGVFDTQYF
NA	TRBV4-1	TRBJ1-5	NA	TGCGCCAGCAGCCAAAGCTGGGGAGGGGGGAACAGCAATCAGCCCCAGCATTTT	CASSQSWGGGNSNQPQHF
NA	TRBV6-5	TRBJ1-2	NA	TGTGCCACCTCGACACAGACCAACTATGGCTACACCTTC	CATSTQTNYGYTF
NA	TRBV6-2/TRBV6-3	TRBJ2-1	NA	TGTGCCAGCAGTTACTCGAAGTACGGGACATTCTCCTACAATGAGCAGTTCTTC	CASSYSKYGTFSYNEQFF
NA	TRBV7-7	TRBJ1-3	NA	TGTGCCAGCAGCTTATCATTCGGAAACACCATATATTTT	CASSLSFGNTIYF
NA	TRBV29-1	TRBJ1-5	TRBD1	TGCAGCGCTAGGAGACAGGGGCCGGGGTATAGCAATCAGCCCCAGCATTTT	CSARRQGPGYSNQPQHF
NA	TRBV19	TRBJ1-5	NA	TGTGCCAGTAGCCTAATTGGTTATCAGCCCCAGCATTTT	CASSLIGYQPQHF
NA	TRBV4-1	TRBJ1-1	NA	TGCGCCAGCAGCCACCTCGGACACGAGAACACTGAAGCTTTCTTT	CASSHLGHENTEAFF
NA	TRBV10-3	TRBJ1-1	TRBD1	TGTGCCACACAGGGGGCGAACACTGAAGCTTTCTTT	CATQGANTEAFF
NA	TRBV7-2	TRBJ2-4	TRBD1	TGTGCCAGCAGGTCTGACAGGGGGGAAAAAAACATTCAGTACTTC	CASRSDRGEKNIQYF
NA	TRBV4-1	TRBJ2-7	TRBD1	TGCGCCAGCAGTCAGACAGGGTTCGAGCAGTACTTC	CASSQTGFEQYF
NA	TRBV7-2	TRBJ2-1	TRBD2	TGTGCCAGCAGCTTATCCTTTAGCGGGGCACTTGGTTTGAATGAGCAGTTCTTC	CASSLSFSGALGLNEQFF